This T cell receptor beta chain was sequenced in a study of blood T cell repertoires in COVID-19. Whole-study context: There were acute and convalescent COVID-19 samples, and they came from the United States, Italy and Spain. PBMCs, B-cell-depleted T cells, or T cells were the source of the cDNA or gDNA that made up the material.

Libraries were prepared by immunoSEQ multiplex PCR; TCRdb keeps only in-frame clonotypes and omits some of them. Among 100,000 to 120,000 clones listed, about 88% were seen once. The germline CDR1 and CDR2 sequences are SGHTA and FQGNSA. The CDR3 is 13 residues long. With regard to this clone: A junction end diverges from the germline sequence, so it may reflect a read error.

This receptor was identified in a woman in her forties or fifties with acute or convalescent COVID-19. This chain joins TRBV7-2 and TRBJ2-1, with 11 bases fitting TRBD2. Sequencing was carried out using peripheral blood. CDR3 DNA: TGTGCCAGCAGCCTAGCGGGGGGTGATGAGCAGTTCTTC. Protein: CASSLAGGDEQFF. The variable domain in full, with the rest retrieved from reference TRBV7-2 and TRBJ2-1, is GAGVSQSPSNKVTEKGKDVELRCDPISGHTALYWYRQSLGQGLEFLIYFQGNSAPDKSGLPSDRFSAERTGGSVSTLTIQRTQQEDSAVYLCASSLAGGDEQFFGPGTRLTVL.